This entry features one TCR beta chain sequence. Its antigen is not known. The data originate from a study of PD-1 blockade in mismatch repair-deficient tumors. On the study more broadly: Enrolled about 2012-2016, patients had progressing, pretreated mismatch repair-deficient cancers of about twelve types. Regarding the study as a whole: Tumor-resident clones, often undetectable pretreatment in blood, expanded then contracted after pembrolizumab.

Germline CDR1 is SGHNT and CDR2 is YYREEE (reference sequence). The V and J ends lost 0 bases and 5 bases, in that order; junction bases with no gene match: 5. This CDR3 has 14 residues. This table comes from immunoSEQ multiplex PCR, and its TCRdb copy is limited to in-frame clones, with some not included. This table holds 60,000 to 70,000 clones, approximately 88% found once. PCR or immunohistochemistry showed mismatch repair deficiency in every enrolled patient. TCRs were sequenced from a few patients responding to pembrolizumab. This sequence was found in an adult with mismatch repair-deficient cancer. The specimen was peripheral blood, collected 52 weeks after starting pembrolizumab. The rearrangement joins TRBV5-4 to TRBJ2-7, with 7 bases lining up with TRBD2. In DNA, the CDR3 is TGTGCCAGCAGCTTGGAGCCTAGCGGAAACGAGCAGTACTTC. Its translation: CASSLEPSGNEQYF.